Described below is a single T cell receptor beta chain sequence and its context. Its antigen is unknown. No clone much larger than this one lies a single base away; base qualities are absent. In total, approximately 610 healthy bone marrow donors made up the cohort. All cohort members were sampled while nominally healthy, although unrecorded immune exposures were likely present. The donor tested CMV seronegative, placing the donor among the 300 to 450 seronegative members of the cohort. A peripheral blood sample was provided by each donor, and peripheral blood mononuclear cells were used for TCR beta sequencing. Genomic DNA was extracted from the blood cell samples with the Qiagen DNeasy Blood Extraction Kit. CDR1 is given as SGDLS and CDR2 as YYNGEE, both from the germline V gene. V is pared back by 3 bases and J by 7 bases, with 16 bases lying between the germline termini. Reading from cysteine to phenylalanine, the CDR3 counts 15 amino acids. The retained sequence is limited to the CDR3, 45 bases, with the frame set at the first base.

This entry comes from a study of cytomegalovirus exposure and HLA in healthy donors (dated by TCRdb to about 2017). Context from the whole study: An earlier analysis of roughly 630 of the donors reported about 250 Gb of sequence data and 117 million unique TCR beta sequences from some 180 million T cells. All discovery cohort repertoires had been generated using a single sequencing platform. An earlier analysis of around 640 of the donors used high-throughput TCR beta sequencing to judge whether each TCR beta V gene segment behaved as functional or pseudogenic. Rather than drawing on any new phenotypic data, the later analysis identified candidate immune exposures from TCR beta sequences and the way those sequences occurred across donors. The aim of the study was to test whether cataloging public T cell receptors could identify signatures of past pathogen exposure. A later genetic analysis used genome-wide SNP genotypes for about 60% of the 666 donors, treating that subset as a discovery cohort. An early release that covered about 600 HLA-typed donors contained approximately 300 gigabases of sequencing data and about 84 million unique TCR sequences. Among almost 400 genotyped donors of the cohort, an average of around 240,000 unique TCR beta nucleotide sequences were sequenced per donor, roughly 18% of them non-productive. Typing coverage differed by locus: A, B, C, DRB1 and DQB1 were typed in about 620-640 donors, DQA1 in approximately 520, DPA1 in 600 to 610, and DPB1 in just under 480. HLA typing included class I and class II loci at four-digit resolution. Donor age, sex, ethnicity and CMV serostatus were collected together with the repertoire data. Using immunosequencing, the study profiled T cell repertoires from 500 to 800 subjects and related those repertoires to cytomegalovirus serostatus. The study combined high-throughput TCR immunosequencing, statistical association of individual TCRs with disease status, and machine learning to predict cytomegalovirus infection status. About five DR-DQ haplotypes were treated as single units for association and clustering because of strong linkage in the cohort. In addition to the first cohort of approximately 650 subjects, a separate validation cohort of approximately 130 different subjects was used. The genetic ancestry cluster associated with self-reported Caucasian donors included 81% of the 398 genotyped donors. A later analysis re-examined previously published TCR beta repertoires from around 670 donors and added high-resolution HLA genotyping to investigate patterns of TCR occurrence.

Beyond this particular receptor, the publication reports: The classifier was reported to diagnose cytomegalovirus status with high specificity and sensitivity in both the original and validation cohorts. Only TCR beta chains were sequenced in this cohort, and the absence of alpha or paired-chain data limited detectable features. A cluster of highly shared sequence variants was judged likely to be a technical artifact of the sequencing pipeline. The study gave a list of under 200 TCR beta chains associated with cytomegalovirus. Immune exposure information for the cohort was limited to CMV serostatus. In a later genetic analysis, fewer N-insertions in productive TCRs were reported among donors in an Asian-associated ancestry cluster than the approximately 710-donor mean. An earlier analysis of around 540 of the donors showed that most TCR beta V segments appeared in productive rearrangements either about 87% or about 30% of the time, which broadly matched IMGT annotations. A further reported finding was that TCR beta sequences accurately predicted the HLA-A and HLA-B alleles for most subjects in the first cohort. In a later analysis, TCR association rates were found to vary across HLA loci, with the most associated TCRs seen for DRB1 alleles and the fewest for HLA-C alleles. Sequencing depth was assumed to be roughly uniform across donors in the presence/absence analyses, though that assumption may not hold. Because counts were too low, seventeen rarely observed V segments, including chromosome 9 orphons, were left out of the earlier analysis of a few hundred of the donors. Three of the identified cytomegalovirus-associated TCR beta chains were confirmed in vitro to be specific for cytomegalovirus antigens. Across donors, most TCR sequences were observed very rarely, whereas some public TCRs were present in many individuals. Strong co-occurrence of HLA alleles, especially DR and DQ, made assigning TCR associations to individual alleles difficult. A later genetic analysis associated a missense DCLRE1C variant with V-gene and J-gene trimming of TCR beta chains, and an independent cohort replicated the association. Linkage disequilibrium might explain the correlated functional status among segregating V segments, but an unknown experimental factor could not be ruled out. In a later analysis, around 17,000 TCR beta sequences were associated with specific HLA alleles at a false discovery rate of 0.05. Because some donors lacked HLA typing at each locus, the association tests relied only on the typed subset. Compared with equally common non-associated chains, HLA-associated TCR beta chains in a later analysis were more clonally expanded and had lower generation probabilities. In a later analysis, most CMV-associated TCR beta chains were found to appear HLA-restricted, with HLA associations seemingly driven largely by CMV exposure. In a later analysis, several top co-occurrence clusters were reported to appear linked to parvovirus B19, influenza, CMV and Epstein-Barr virus. It was suggested by the authors that the approach could potentially be generalized to other disease states and immunological phenotypes. Because the 87-base-pair reads could not distinguish some IMGT-functional V segments, including TRBV6-2 and TRBV6-3, those segments were excluded.

Receptors were amplified or captured by the immunoSEQ multiplex PCR assay. For the multiplex PCR, a mixture combining 60 forward primers for TCR Vbeta segments and 13 reverse primers for TCR Jbeta segments was used. A multiplex PCR assay on genomic DNA amplified the CDR3 region of rearranged TCR beta genes. Amplified TCR beta libraries were sequenced as 87-base-pair reads on the Illumina HiSeq System. As for how the authors treated the data: A later analysis tallied around 87 million unique TCR beta chains across the roughly 610 repertoires, and about 12 million of those chains were shared by two or more donors. To remove PCR and sequencing errors, raw reads were error-corrected and collapsed into unique sequences using a nearest-neighbor algorithm that merged closely related sequences. CDR3 sequences were aligned to IMGT reference sequences to assign V, D and J gene segments. For a sequence to be retained, a match of at least six nucleotides to both a V gene segment and a J gene segment was required. A rearrangement was called productive if the CDR3 had no stop codons and remained in frame with V and J, and every other rearrangement was called non-productive. CDR3 was defined by IMGT convention, running from the second conserved V-encoded cysteine to the conserved J-encoded phenylalanine. The earlier analysis of 500 to 600 of the donors excluded sequences that lacked an unambiguous match to a single V gene segment. An earlier analysis of several hundred of the donors classified V segments as functional when productive rearrangements were above 56.7% and as segregating when the standard deviation between donors was above 5%. To diagnose cytomegalovirus status from the catalog of TCR beta chain sequences, a statistical classification framework was built. V and J gene assignment, in a later analysis, came from comparing TCR nucleotide sequences with IMGT/GENE-DB human TR gene sequences. The TCRdist pipeline was used in a later analysis to assign CDR3 sequences and most-parsimonious VDJ recombination scenarios. A later analysis defined each TCR beta chain by its CDR3 amino acid sequence plus V-gene family, and excluded reads lacking a unique V-gene family. To address suspected cross-contamination and a sequencing artifact, a later analysis removed 592 highly shared, low-generation-probability nucleotide sequences. A later analysis calculated a clonal expansion index for each public chain from normalized within-repertoire ranks of inferred template counts. A later analysis computed generation probabilities with a VDJ recombination model fitted to out-of-frame rearrangements, and checked the results against IGoR. Hypergeometric tests were used in a later analysis to score TCR-TCR, TCR-HLA and TCR-CMV co-occurrence, with a repertoire-size bias correction applied to the TCR pairs. False discovery rates were estimated in a later analysis by permuting HLA or CMV assignments 20 times. In a later analysis, co-occurring TCRs were grouped using DBSCAN, and TCRdist sequence similarity was added for clustering within HLA-allele-positive subsets. Repertoires with fewer than 30,000 or more than 120,000 public chains, plus five repertoires with anomalous nucleotide sharing, were excluded from co-occurrence clustering. TCRdb retrieved this table from immuneACCESS and kept in-frame rearrangements only. Not all clones are present; in checked studies, unresolved V genes account for under half, and no reason is known for the remainder. The V and J calls and clone size are taken from that table; D and trimming were inferred from the DNA. Within this sample are tens of thousands of clones, with 70% to 80% of them counted one time only. The leading ten clones occupy over 0.5% of the sample.

The origin of this receptor is a man aged 25-40 years in good health and CMV-seronegative. Sequencing was done on a sample of PBMCs. Recombination joined TRBV9 with TRBJ2-2; D gene: possibly TRBD1, on 7 matching bases. The sequenced DNA is TGTGCCAGCAGCGGAGGGGGCGGGATTGACGGGGAGCTGTTTTTT. It translates to CASSGGGGIDGELFF. With the portions outside the CDR3 filled from the reference TRBV9 and TRBJ2-2 genes, the complete variable region becomes DSGVTQTPKHLITATGQRVTLRCSPRSGDLSVYWYQQSLDQGLQFLIQYYNGEERAKGNILERFSAQQFPDLHSELNLSSLELGDSALYFCASSGGGGIDGELFFGEGSRLTVL.